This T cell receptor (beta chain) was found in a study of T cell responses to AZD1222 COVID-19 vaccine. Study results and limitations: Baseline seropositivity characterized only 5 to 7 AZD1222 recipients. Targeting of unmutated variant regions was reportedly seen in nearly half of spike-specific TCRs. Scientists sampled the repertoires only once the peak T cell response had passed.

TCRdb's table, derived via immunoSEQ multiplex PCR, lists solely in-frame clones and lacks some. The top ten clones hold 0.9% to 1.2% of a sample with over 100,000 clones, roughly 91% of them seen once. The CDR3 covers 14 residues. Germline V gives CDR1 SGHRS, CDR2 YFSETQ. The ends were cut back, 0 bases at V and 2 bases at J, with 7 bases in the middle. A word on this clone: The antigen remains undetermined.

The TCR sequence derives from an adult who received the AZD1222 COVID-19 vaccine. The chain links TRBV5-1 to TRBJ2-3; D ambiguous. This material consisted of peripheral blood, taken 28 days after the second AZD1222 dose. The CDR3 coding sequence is TGCGCCAGCAGCTTGGTTGGCTTCACAGATACGCAGTATTTT. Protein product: CASSLVGFTDTQYF. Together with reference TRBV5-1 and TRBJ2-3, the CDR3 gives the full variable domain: KAGVTQTPRYLIKTRGQQVTLSCSPISGHRSVSWYQQTPGQGLQFLFEYFSETQRNKGNFPGRFSGRQFSNSRSEMNVSTLELGDSALYLCASSLVGFTDTQYFGPGTRLTVL.